This passage covers 2 T cell receptor beta chains from one sample sequenced in a study of T cell changes during pregnancy in multiple sclerosis. TCRdb's table, derived via immunoSEQ multiplex PCR, lists solely in-frame clones and lacks some. The repertoire includes 25,000 to 30,000 clones, around nine tenths of them detected once, and about 5.7% sits in the top ten. The sequencing here drew on CD8+ T cells from peripheral blood mononuclear cells, taken before pregnancy. The receptors were gathered from a female donor with multiple sclerosis, enrolled in a pregnancy study.

The rearrangement joins TRBV27 to TRBJ2-7; TRBD1 matches 10 bases. V was pared by 4 bases and J by 4 bases, with 1 base of the junction left unmatched. The CDR3 extends over 13 amino acids. CDR1 and CDR2 (germline): MNHEY, SMNVEV (reference sequence). CDR3: CASSSGQGYEQYF. For the CDR3, the DNA is TGTGCCAGCAGTTCGGGACAGGGGTACGAGCAGTACTTC.

The chain has TRBV15 and TRBJ2-7; the match to TRBD2 covers 10 bases. Germline V lookup: CDR1 LNHNV, CDR2 YYDKDF (reference sequence). The CDR3 totals 18 residues. V was clipped by 1 base and J by 3 bases; unmatched bases: 12. CDR3 bases: TGTGCCACCAGCAGAGTTAGGGGACGGACTAGCGGCCGCTACGAGCAGTACTTC. Translated, it gives CATSRVRGRTSGRYEQYF.